These 14 T cell receptor beta chains came from one sample sequenced in a study of cytomegalovirus exposure and HLA in healthy donors. 60 Vbeta and 13 Jbeta primers were used in PCR. Generated by immunoSEQ multiplex PCR, the TCRdb table keeps only in-frame clones and is missing some. The data hold approximately 220,000 clones, with roughly 80% observed a single time. Input material: PBMCs. Receptor source: a girl aged 2 to 9 in good health and CMV-seronegative.

CDR3 loop: CASSTGSGNTIYF. The DNA for the CDR3 is TGTGCCAGTTCGACAGGCTCTGGAAACACCATATATTTT. This chain uses TRBV19 with TRBJ1-3; D is perhaps TRBD1 (6 bases). Germline-derived CDR1 and CDR2 are LNHDA and SQIVND (reference sequence). This CDR3 has 13 amino acids. Trimming stripped 8 bases from V and 0 bases from J, with 8 bases between.

V and J are TRBV5-6 and TRBJ2-1; 13 nucleotides agree with TRBD2. This CDR3 is 15 amino acids long. Losses at the gene ends were 3 bases for V and 8 bases for J; bases not matched to a gene: 5. CDR1 is SGHDT, CDR2 YYEEEE, per germline. The CDR3 nucleotides are TGTGCCAGCAGCTCAGGACTAGCGGGAGTTCATGAGCAGTTCTTC. As protein: CASSSGLAGVHEQFF.

The table lists this clone with a few counts. The chain couples TRBV6-6 to TRBJ1-4; possible D gene TRBD1, 5 bases. The V and J ends lost 6 bases and 8 bases respectively, with 13 bases between them. This CDR3 has 13 amino acids. Germline V CDR1 and CDR2: MNHNY, SVGAGI (reference sequence). The CDR3 region is CASRWGEWEKLFF. CDR3 DNA: TGTGCCAGCAGATGGGGGGAATGGGAAAAACTGTTTTTT.

The CDR3 reads CASSFVVGVVSGELFF. CDR3 sequence (DNA): TGCGCCAGCAGCTTCGTCGTCGGGGTAGTATCCGGGGAGCTGTTTTTT. The V gene is TRBV5-1, the J gene TRBJ2-2; a possible D gene is TRBD2 (5 bases). Trimming left V 2 bases short and J 6 bases short, with 17 bases between. Germline CDR1 and CDR2: SGHRS and YFSETQ. This CDR3 contains 16 residues.

The CDR3 here is CATSRDETGESYEQYF. In nucleotides, the CDR3 is TGTGCCACCAGCAGAGATGAGACAGGGGAATCCTACGAGCAGTACTTC. V and J are TRBV15 and TRBJ2-7; TRBD1 matches 8 bases. Trimming cost V 0 bases and J 1 base; bases outside gene matches: 5. There are 16 residues in the CDR3. Germline V gene data show CDR1 as LNHNV and CDR2 as YYDKDF (reference sequence). The whole variable domain, remainder taken from reference TRBV15 and TRBJ2-7, is DAMVIQNPRYQVTQFGKPVTLSCSQTLNHNVMYWYQQKSSQAPKLLFHYYDKDFNNEADTPDNFQSRRPNTSFCFLDIRSPGLGDTAMYLCATSRDETGESYEQYFGPGTRLTVT.

The chain carries TRBV5-1 and TRBJ2-3; the match to TRBD2 covers 10 bases. The CDR3 has 16 amino acids. CDR1 and CDR2 (germline): SGHRS, YFSETQ. J gave up 1 base and V 1 base, and 3 bases lay outside the gene matches. The CDR3 coding sequence is TGCGCCAGCAGCTTGAGCGGGGGGGCCGGCACAGATACGCAGTATTTT. Amino acids: CASSLSGGAGTDTQYF.

This chain links TRBV27 with TRBJ2-2, with 14 bases fitting TRBD2. CDR1 and CDR2 from the germline V gene are MNHEY and SMNVEV (reference sequence). V trimming: 2 bases; J trimming: 7 bases; junction bases outside the gene matches: 9. The CDR3 consists of 18 residues. For the CDR3, the DNA is TGTGCCAGCAGTTTAATGGTCCGGACTAGCGGGGGGTTCGGGGAGCTGTTTTTT. Translated, it gives CASSLMVRTSGGFGELFF.

The gene calls are TRBV5-1 and TRBJ2-7; 12 bases agree with TRBD1. The CDR3 is 15 residues long. CDR1 is SGHRS and CDR2 is YFSETQ in the germline V gene. V trimming: 3 bases; J trimming: 7 bases; junction bases outside the gene matches: 8. This CDR3 is CASSSTGQGAREQYF. CDR3 sequence (DNA): TGCGCCAGCAGCTCAACGGGACAGGGGGCTCGGGAGCAGTACTTC. The entire variable domain, with the rest obtained from reference TRBV5-1 and TRBJ2-7, is as follows: KAGVTQTPRYLIKTRGQQVTLSCSPISGHRSVSWYQQTPGQGLQFLFEYFSETQRNKGNFPGRFSGRQFSNSRSEMNVSTLELGDSALYLCASSSTGQGAREQYFGPGTRLTVT.

The chain is built from TRBV7-9 and TRBJ1-1, with 7 bases fitting TRBD1. The CDR3 loop spans 14 amino acids. Germline V CDR1 and CDR2: SEHNR, FQNEAQ (reference sequence). Unmatched junction bases numbered 6, after V lost 5 bases and J lost 3 bases. CDR3 sequence reads: CASSIQGFDTEAFF. CDR3 bases: TGTGCCAGCAGCATACAGGGGTTCGACACTGAAGCTTTCTTT.

This clone was seen once. J is TRBJ2-5 and V is TRBV10-2, with D hard to call. V lost 3 bases, J lost 5 bases, and 4 bases lay in between. Germline loops: CDR1 WSHSY, CDR2 SAAADI. The CDR3 contains 11 residues. This CDR3 is CASSDLETQYF. The CDR3 DNA is TGCGCCAGCAGTGACCTGGAGACCCAGTACTTC.

The chain couples TRBV6-4 to TRBJ2-7, with a weak D call TRBD2 (5 bases). CDR1 and CDR2 (germline): MRHNA, SNTAGT. The CDR3 covers 14 residues. Trimming cost V 4 bases and J 0 bases, with 10 bases left between them. Here the CDR3 reads CASSVSSGSYEQYF. Here the CDR3 DNA reads TGTGCCAGCAGTGTATCCAGCGGCTCCTACGAGCAGTACTTC.

The CDR3 loop is CAISESAGGQETQYF. The CDR3 DNA sequence: TGTGCCATCAGTGAGTCAGCGGGGGGGCAAGAGACCCAGTACTTC. This chain joins TRBV10-3 and TRBJ2-5; 10 bases match TRBD2. This CDR3 comprises 15 residues. The V gene end was trimmed by 0 bases and the J gene end by 2 bases; junction bases not matched to a gene: 0. From germline, CDR1 is ENHRY and CDR2 SYGVKD.

The chain uses TRBV6-6 and TRBJ2-6; possible D gene TRBD1, 6 bases. Trimming removed 6 bases at V and 2 bases at J, with 8 bases between. Germline CDR1 and CDR2: MNHNY and SVGAGI (reference sequence). CDR3 length equals 14 residues. CDR3 sequence (DNA): TGTGCCAGCAGGCCAGGGGCTGGGGCCAACGTCCTGACTTTC. Protein sequence: CASRPGAGANVLTF.

V is TRBV5-1 and J is TRBJ2-1, with TRBD2 matching over 13 bases. Trimming removed 4 bases from V and 9 bases from J; junction bases left unmatched: 4. Germline V gives CDR1 SGHRS, CDR2 YFSETQ. The CDR3 length is 14 residues. Written as DNA, the CDR3 is TGCGCCAGCAGCCCTGGACTAGCGGGAGTTGAGCAGTTCTTC. Encoded protein: CASSPGLAGVEQFF.